This T cell receptor (beta chain) appears in the sequencing data of a study of CXCR3-negative and CXCR3-positive naive CD8 T cells. General study findings and limits: CXCR3-expressing naive cells carried TRB CDR3s more hydrophobic than those of CXCR3-negative naive cells.

The naive CD8+ gate required CD45RO-CCR7+CD27+CD95- phenotype. The CDR3 length is 14 residues. With respect to this clonotype: What it binds is unknown.

Researchers prepared the TRB cDNA libraries using 5' RACE with UMI labels. Reanalyzing the 5' RACE reads, TCRdb keeps one entry per CDR3 protein, without DNA. In all, the sample yields about 98,000 distinct CDR3 sequences. The clonotype originates from a human donor in good health. Some clones in this sample may be carry-over from other donors' samples. V usage is TRBV23-1 and J usage is TRBJ2-4; the TCRdb D gene call, TRBD2, has no DNA to confirm it. TRBV23-1 is designated an ORF whose function remains uncertain. The sample taken for sequencing was naive CXCR3+ CD8+ T cells from blood. Subset denoted: CD45RO-CCR7+CD27+CD95- naive CD8+ T cells expressing CXCR3 (TNR3+). CDR3: CASSLKDSGHIQYF.